Shown below are 20 T cell receptor beta chains from a single sample sequenced in a study of cytomegalovirus exposure and HLA in healthy donors. Both 60 Vbeta primers and 13 Jbeta primers went into the PCR. Profiling relied on immunoSEQ multiplex PCR, and the TCRdb table lists in-frame clones only, not all of them. The sample records over 70,000 clones, 67% being singletons. Sequencing was performed on PBMCs. Receptors originate from a man younger than 40 in good health and CMV-seronegative.

V usage is TRBV28 and J usage is TRBJ1-1, with TRBD1 as a possible D gene (6 bases). Germline assignment: CDR1 MDHEN and CDR2 SYDVKM. The V end was cut by 4 bases, the J end by 1 base, with 16 bases between. The CDR3 has 16 amino acids. The chain's CDR3 is CASSSPGRGANTEAFF. The DNA of the CDR3 is TGTGCCAGCAGTTCACCCGGACGGGGGGCGAACACTGAAGCTTTCTTT.

This sequence joins TRBV9 and TRBJ2-7; D is ambiguous. The CDR3 runs 13 residues. Germline CDR1 and CDR2: SGDLS and YYNGEE. V was shortened by 0 bases and J by 2 bases, with 6 bases between the two germline ends. The CDR3 loop reads CASSVDSTYEQYF. Written as DNA, the CDR3 is TGTGCCAGCAGCGTAGACAGCACCTACGAGCAGTACTTC.

This sequence joins TRBV5-6 and TRBJ1-1, with unresolved D. Trimming pared 1 base from V and 1 base from J, leaving 2 bases between. CDR1 and CDR2 from the germline V gene are SGHDT and YYEEEE. The CDR3 sequence is 12 residues long. Here the CDR3 reads CASSLQNTEAFF. In nucleotides, the CDR3 is TGTGCCAGCAGCTTGCAGAACACTGAAGCTTTCTTT.

This chain joins TRBV4-1 and TRBJ1-1, with D hard to call. V shed 1 base and J shed 1 base, with 7 bases lying between them. The CDR3 totals 14 residues. Germline V gene data show CDR1 as MGHRA and CDR2 as YSYEKL. CDR3 coding DNA: TGCGCCAGCAGCCAAGGGGCAGGGAACACTGAAGCTTTCTTT. Its protein product is CASSQGAGNTEAFF.

The rearrangement uses TRBV6-5 and TRBJ2-7; D perhaps matches TRBD1 (6 bases). V lost 3 bases to trimming and J lost 1 base, with 13 bases between them. Germline-derived CDR1 and CDR2 are MNHEY and SVGAGI. The CDR3 covers 15 residues. CDR3 loop: CASSYLPGVSYEQYF. The CDR3 DNA follows: TGTGCCAGCAGTTATCTTCCAGGGGTTTCCTACGAGCAGTACTTC.

The chain recombines TRBV7-8 with TRBJ1-1; D gene ambiguous. Looked up from germline, CDR1 is SGHVS and CDR2 is FQNEAQ. CDR3 length: 15 amino acids. The germline V and J ends were trimmed by 5 bases and 8 bases, with 21 bases remaining between them. The CDR3 DNA reads TGTGCCAGCAGCACCCGAATTCGTGAGAGGGCGGAAGCTTTCTTT. This gives the protein CASSTRIRERAEAFF.

The rearrangement uses TRBV30 and TRBJ2-1, with 9 bases that match TRBD1. V lost 1 base to trimming and J lost 5 bases; unmatched junction nucleotides: 0. From germline, CDR1 is GTSNPN and CDR2 SVGIG (reference sequence). This CDR3 region has 13 residues. The CDR3 loop reads CAWSGTGDNEQFF. CDR3 DNA: TGTGCCTGGAGTGGGACAGGGGACAATGAGCAGTTCTTC.

J is TRBJ1-1 and V is TRBV4-1, with a tentative D call TRBD1 (6 bases). The CDR3 runs to 17 residues. Germline CDR1 MGHRA, CDR2 YSYEKL. V shed 3 bases and J shed 0 bases, with 17 bases lying between them. The CDR3 DNA reads TGCGCCAGCAGCCATGATACAGGGCGTACCTTGAACACTGAAGCTTTCTTT. Its protein product is CASSHDTGRTLNTEAFF.

This clone was picked up a small number of times. This rearrangement joins TRBV27 to TRBJ2-1; the D gene is possibly TRBD2 (6 bases). Germline CDR1 and CDR2: MNHEY and SMNVEV (reference sequence). Between the trimmed V and J ends, which lost 5 bases and 0 bases, there was a span of 14 bases. The CDR3 totals 16 residues. The DNA of the CDR3 is TGTGCCAGCAGTGGACCGGGACTTAGCTCCTACAATGAGCAGTTCTTC. Translating it yields CASSGPGLSSYNEQFF.

The chain combines TRBV18 with TRBJ1-1; TRBD1 agrees at 8 bases. Unmatched junction bases numbered 8, after V lost 4 bases and J lost 1 base. The CDR3 is 16 residues long. Germline CDR1 and CDR2: KGHSH and LQKENI. The CDR3 reads CASSRALTGENTEAFF. The CDR3 region has the DNA TGTGCCAGCTCACGGGCCTTGACAGGGGAGAACACTGAAGCTTTCTTT.

The chain recombines TRBV29-1 with TRBJ2-1; 7 nucleotides align to TRBD2. The CDR3 length is 11 residues. Germline V CDR1 and CDR2: SQVTM, ANQGSEA. V was pared by 7 bases and J by 8 bases, with 5 bases of the junction left unmatched. DNA for the CDR3: TGCAGCGGAACTAGCGCCGATGAGCAGTTCTTC. Amino acids: CSGTSADEQFF.

Of note for this clone: One end of the junction varies from germline; a read error may be responsible. The rearrangement links TRBV7-7 to TRBJ2-5; a possible D gene is TRBD2 (5 bases). The CDR3 is made up of 15 amino acids. Germline V lookup: CDR1 SSHAT, CDR2 FNYEAQ (reference sequence). CDR3 loop: CASSLAPGSPETQYF. For the CDR3, the DNA is TGTGCTAGCAGCTTAGCGCCGGGGTCCCCCGAGACCCAGTACTTC.

This clone was seen more than once but under ten times. This chain joins TRBV9 and TRBJ2-3, with D possibly TRBD1 on 6 matching bases. V shed 4 bases and J shed 5 bases, with 17 bases lying between them. CDR1 and CDR2 (germline): SGDLS, YYNGEE. This CDR3 has 15 amino acids. The CDR3 coding sequence is TGTGCCAGCAGCCCTCATCGGACAGCGGTAGATACGCAGTATTTT. Its protein is CASSPHRTAVDTQYF.

The chain employs TRBV6-1 and TRBJ2-3; 11 bases agree with TRBD2. The junction had 3 bases not matched to a gene; V was cut back by 2 bases and J by 5 bases. Germline V gene lookup returns CDR1 MNHNS and CDR2 SASEGT. The CDR3 extends over 15 amino acids. CDR3 in amino acids: CASSELAGGLDTQYF. The DNA for the CDR3 is TGTGCCAGCAGTGAACTAGCGGGGGGTTTAGATACGCAGTATTTT.

The chain joins TRBV29-1 to TRBJ2-2; the match to TRBD1 covers 8 bases. The CDR3 extends over 14 amino acids. The J segment lost 0 bases and the V segment lost 7 bases, leaving 4 bases of the junction unmatched. In germline, CDR1 is SQVTM, CDR2 ANQGSEA. CDR3 sequence reads: CSGKQGANTGELFF. Written as DNA, the CDR3 is TGCAGCGGGAAACAGGGGGCGAACACCGGGGAGCTGTTTTTT.

The chain uses TRBV5-4 and TRBJ2-5; tentatively, D is TRBD2 (5 bases). Near its end, the DNA agrees better with TRBJ2-7, so the J call may be wrong. The germline V gene encodes CDR1 SGHNT and CDR2 YYREEE (reference sequence). The CDR3 totals 16 residues. CDR3 sequence reads: CASSLAMTGSSYEQYF. The CDR3, as DNA: TGTGCCAGCAGCTTGGCTATGACGGGAAGCTCCTACGAGCAGTACTTC.

The CDR3 DNA is TGTGCCAGCAGTTACTCGAGCGCCTCGTGGGAGCTGTTTTTT. Its protein product is CASSYSSASWELFF. The chain has TRBV6-5 and TRBJ2-2; the D is unclear. V was clipped by 0 bases and J by 9 bases, with 11 bases between them. Germline CDR1 MNHEY, CDR2 SVGAGI. This CDR3 spans 14 amino acids.

This chain connects TRBV29-1 to TRBJ2-7; 7 bases line up with TRBD1. This CDR3 has 13 residues. The trim removed 3 bases at V and 4 bases at J, leaving 6 bases unmatched. The germline gives CDR1 SQVTM, CDR2 ANQGSEA. CDR3: CSVEGQKGYEQYF. For the CDR3, the DNA is TGCAGCGTTGAGGGACAGAAGGGGTACGAGCAGTACTTC.

The V call is TRBV27, the J call TRBJ2-5; 8 bases line up with TRBD1. The CDR3 extends over 14 amino acids. Germline V gives CDR1 MNHEY, CDR2 SMNVEV (reference sequence). After removal of 2 bases from V and 8 bases from J, the junction contained 7 bases not matched to a gene. CDR3 coding DNA: TGTGCCAGCAGTTTAGGCGGACAGGGAGTCACCCAGTACTTC. Amino acid sequence: CASSLGGQGVTQYF.

About this clone: At one end, the junction sequence differs from germline, possibly due to a read error. The chain employs TRBV7-3 and TRBJ2-5; D ambiguous. The CDR3 runs 13 residues. Germline CDR1 reads SGHTA; CDR2 reads FQGTGA. The CDR3 DNA reads as TGTGCCGGCAGCTTAACTCAGTTTGAGACCCAGTACTTC. Translating it yields CAGSLTQFETQYF. The variable domain in full, completed from reference TRBV7-3 and TRBJ2-5, reads GAGVSQTPSNKVTEKGKYVELRCDPISGHTALYWYRQSLGQGPEFLIYFQGTGAADDSGLPNDRFFAVRPEGSVSTLKIQRTERGDSAVYLCAGSLTQFETQYFGPGTRLLVL.